The rows below give T cell receptor beta chains drawn from one sample of a study of blood T cell repertoires in COVID-19. Measured with immunoSEQ multiplex PCR; TCRdb has only the in-frame clones, and not every one. The data hold some 150,000 clones, with almost 80% observed a single time. Sequenced material: peripheral blood. The receptors were gathered from a man in his fifties or sixties with active or convalescent COVID-19. Each CDR3 is given with its conserved first and last residue. D genes are given only for firm matches. Clone size is given for some rows only: seen once, a few or many times, or a class if the clone is expanded.

j_call | v_call | d_call | clone_size | cdr3_nt | cdr3_aa
TRBJ1-2 | TRBV19 | TRBD1 | few | TGTGCCAGTAGTAAGGGACAGGGGTACTATGGCTACACCTTC | CASSKGQGYYGYTF
TRBJ2-2 | TRBV7-2 | TRBD2 | few | TGTGCCAGCAGCCGTGGCTCGGGCGGGAGGGCTAACACCGGGGAGCTGTTTTTT | CASSRGSGGRANTGELFF
TRBJ2-1 | TRBV7-2 | TRBD2 | few | TGTGCCAGCAGCCCCGGGACTACTTACAATGAGCAGTTCTTC | CASSPGTTYNEQFF
TRBJ1-1 | TRBV6-4 | NA | NA | TGTGCCAGCAGTGACCTCGCAGACTCGGGGGCTTTCTTT | CASSDLADSGAFF
TRBJ1-2 | TRBV7-8 | NA | NA | TGTGCCAGCAGCTTAGTCGTCAGGGGAAACTATGGCTACACCTTC | CASSLVVRGNYGYTF
TRBJ2-5 | TRBV5-6 | TRBD2 | NA | TGTGCCAGCAGCTTGGAATTTTTCGGGACTAGTCAAGAGACCCAGTACTTC | CASSLEFFGTSQETQYF
TRBJ2-1 | TRBV27 | TRBD2 | once | TGTGCCAGCAGCTTTATCGGCTCCAGCGGGAGTGGGAATGAGCAGTTCTTC | CASSFIGSSGSGNEQFF
TRBJ2-5 | TRBV5-6 | TRBD2 | once | TGTGCCAGCAGCCCGGGACTAGCCGCTGGGACCCAGTACTTC | CASSPGLAAGTQYF
TRBJ2-7 | TRBV9 | TRBD2 | few | TGTGCCAGCAGCGCACTAGCGGGAGGTGGGTACGAGCAGTACTTC | CASSALAGGGYEQYF
TRBJ1-4 | TRBV19 | TRBD1 | NA | TGTGCCAGTAGCAGACTCCCGGGACAGGGTGATGGGAAACTGTTTTTT | CASSRLPGQGDGKLFF
TRBJ2-1 | TRBV12-5 | NA | NA | TGTGCTAGTGGTTTGCCCAACGAGGGACACCACTCCTACAATGAGCAGTTCTTC | CASGLPNEGHHSYNEQFF
TRBJ1-4 | TRBV4-1 | NA | once | TGCGCCAGCAGCCAAGACTCAGGGTTTCGCGAAAAACTGTTTTTT | CASSQDSGFREKLFF
TRBJ2-7 | TRBV4-1 | NA | NA | TGCGCCAGCAGCCAGGGCGTCTTAGACATGGCGTCTTACACTTACGAGCAGTACTTC | CASSQGVLDMASYTYEQYF
TRBJ2-7 | TRBV28 | NA | NA | TGTGCCAGCAGTTTCAGCTACGAGCAGTACTTC | CASSFSYEQYF
TRBJ2-1 | TRBV24-1 | TRBD2 | NA | TGTGCCACCAGTGATTTAGGCGGACTAGCCAACAATGAGCAGTTCTTC | CATSDLGGLANNEQFF
TRBJ1-3 | TRBV6-2/TRBV6-3 | NA | NA | TGTGCCAGCAGTCCGCAGGGAGGAAACACCATATATTTT | CASSPQGGNTIYF